Listed below are T cell receptor beta chains from one sample, sequenced in a study of blood T cell repertoires in COVID-19. The repertoire was sequenced with immunoSEQ multiplex PCR; TCRdb's copy has only in-frame clones and lacks some. Among about 210,000 clones listed, over 70% were seen once. Sequencing was done on a sample of peripheral blood. These receptor sequences come from a woman in her 50s with acute or convalescent COVID-19. The CDR3 runs from the conserved cysteine through the conserved F or W. The order of the fields is V gene, J gene, D gene, clone size, CDR3 protein, CDR3 DNA. A D gene is named only where the DNA matches it firmly. Rows give clone size only sometimes, using once, few, many, or a class for an expanded clone.

v_call: TRBV5-6
j_call: TRBJ2-3
d_call: TRBD2
clone_size: .
cdr3_aa: CASSLGLAGMRSQDTQYF
cdr3_nt: TGTGCCAGCAGCTTGGGACTAGCGGGTATGAGGTCACAAGATACGCAGTATTTT

v_call: TRBV10-3
j_call: TRBJ1-1
d_call: .
clone_size: .
cdr3_aa: CAISPRSGDTEAFF
cdr3_nt: TGTGCCATCTCCCCGAGGTCGGGGGACACTGAAGCTTTCTTT

v_call: TRBV29-1
j_call: TRBJ2-1
d_call: TRBD2
clone_size: .
cdr3_aa: CSATSGDEQFF
cdr3_nt: TGCAGCGCGACTAGCGGGGATGAGCAGTTCTTC

v_call: TRBV7-2
j_call: TRBJ2-3
d_call: .
clone_size: .
cdr3_aa: CASSLITGMSTDTQYF
cdr3_nt: TGTGCCAGCAGCTTAATCACAGGAATGAGCACAGATACGCAGTATTTT

v_call: TRBV28
j_call: TRBJ2-1
d_call: TRBD1
clone_size: .
cdr3_aa: CASQGAASLYNEQFF
cdr3_nt: TGTGCCAGCCAGGGGGCGGCATCACTTTACAATGAGCAGTTCTTC

v_call: TRBV13
j_call: TRBJ1-5
d_call: .
clone_size: .
cdr3_aa: CASSPVGHLDF
cdr3_nt: TGTGCCAGCAGCCCAGTGGGACACTTGGATTTT

v_call: TRBV6-5
j_call: TRBJ2-2
d_call: TRBD1
clone_size: .
cdr3_aa: CASSYGTGGGELFF
cdr3_nt: TGTGCCAGCAGTTACGGGACAGGGGGCGGGGAGCTGTTTTTT

v_call: TRBV6-5
j_call: TRBJ2-7
d_call: TRBD2
clone_size: .
cdr3_aa: CASSPSGNFYEQYF
cdr3_nt: TGTGCCAGCAGTCCGAGCGGGAACTTCTACGAGCAGTACTTC

v_call: TRBV18
j_call: TRBJ1-1
d_call: .
clone_size: .
cdr3_aa: CASSPGRTNTEAFF
cdr3_nt: TGTGCCAGCTCACCAGGGCGAACGAACACTGAAGCTTTCTTT

v_call: TRBV6-5
j_call: TRBJ2-7
d_call: .
clone_size: once
cdr3_aa: CASSWAGNPYEQYF
cdr3_nt: TGTGCCAGCAGTTGGGCAGGGAACCCCTACGAGCAGTACTTC

v_call: TRBV10-3
j_call: TRBJ1-3
d_call: .
clone_size: .
cdr3_aa: CAIRQGGNTIYF
cdr3_nt: TGTGCCATCAGGCAGGGAGGGAACACCATATATTTT

v_call: TRBV19
j_call: TRBJ1-1
d_call: .
clone_size: .
cdr3_aa: CASSPPATKRTNEAFF
cdr3_nt: TGTGCCAGTAGTCCCCCGGCGACAAAGAGGACAAATGAAGCTTTCTTT

v_call: TRBV21-1
j_call: TRBJ2-7
d_call: .
clone_size: .
cdr3_aa: CASSKGRGAGRAYEQYF
cdr3_nt: TGTGCCAGCAGCAAGGGGCGGGGAGCGGGAAGGGCCTACGAGCAGTACTTC

v_call: TRBV19
j_call: TRBJ2-3
d_call: TRBD1
clone_size: .
cdr3_aa: CATVDRSATDTQYF
cdr3_nt: TGTGCCACCGTGGACAGGTCCGCCACAGATACGCAGTATTTT

v_call: TRBV27
j_call: TRBJ1-1
d_call: .
clone_size: .
cdr3_aa: CASSLGGGVGEAFF
cdr3_nt: TGTGCCAGCAGCCTGGGGGGGGGAGTGGGTGAAGCTTTCTTT

v_call: TRBV5-1
j_call: TRBJ2-1
d_call: .
clone_size: .
cdr3_aa: CASSLAGGGTYNEQFF
cdr3_nt: TGCGCCAGCAGCTTGGCGGGCGGAGGCACCTACAATGAGCAGTTCTTC

v_call: TRBV19
j_call: TRBJ2-5
d_call: .
clone_size: few
cdr3_aa: CASSIGGGETQYF
cdr3_nt: TGTGCCAGTAGTATTGGGGGAGGAGAGACCCAGTACTTC

v_call: TRBV5-1
j_call: TRBJ2-7
d_call: TRBD1
clone_size: .
cdr3_aa: CASSLLAGTGNYEQYF
cdr3_nt: TGCGCCAGCAGCCTTCTCGCCGGGACAGGGAATTACGAGCAGTACTTC

v_call: TRBV30
j_call: TRBJ2-7
d_call: TRBD2
clone_size: .
cdr3_aa: CAWSLSSGYEQYF
cdr3_nt: TGTGCCTGGAGCCTCTCTAGCGGTTACGAGCAGTACTTC

v_call: TRBV27
j_call: TRBJ1-1
d_call: .
clone_size: .
cdr3_aa: CASSAGAEAFF
cdr3_nt: TGTGCCAGCAGTGCCGGGGCTGAAGCTTTCTTT

v_call: TRBV19
j_call: TRBJ2-5
d_call: .
clone_size: once
cdr3_aa: CASGGTVQETQYF
cdr3_nt: TGTGCCAGTGGGGGGACAGTACAAGAGACCCAGTACTTC

v_call: TRBV28
j_call: TRBJ2-1
d_call: .
clone_size: .
cdr3_aa: CASRSPRQTYNEQFF
cdr3_nt: TGTGCCAGCAGGTCCCCGCGACAGACTTACAATGAGCAGTTCTTC

v_call: TRBV5-5
j_call: TRBJ2-3
d_call: .
clone_size: .
cdr3_aa: CASSSAGGLGTQYF
cdr3_nt: TGTGCCAGCAGCTCCGCCGGGGGGCTCGGGACGCAGTATTTT

v_call: TRBV11-3
j_call: TRBJ2-1
d_call: .
clone_size: .
cdr3_aa: CASSLAGDYNEQFF
cdr3_nt: TGTGCCAGCAGCTTAGCCGGGGACTACAATGAGCAGTTCTTC

v_call: TRBV18
j_call: TRBJ1-5
d_call: .
clone_size: .
cdr3_aa: CASSPATSTGRKPQHF
cdr3_nt: TGTGCCAGCTCACCGGCGACCTCGACAGGTCGGAAGCCCCAGCATTTT

v_call: TRBV5-1
j_call: TRBJ2-7
d_call: .
clone_size: .
cdr3_aa: CASSVLVTYEQYF
cdr3_nt: TGCGCCAGCAGCGTTTTAGTTACCTACGAGCAGTACTTC